This T cell receptor (beta chain) stems from a study of T cells in tuberculosis. Study context: IGRA-negative adolescents, IGRA-positive adolescents with latent tuberculosis and adults with active tuberculosis formed this South African cohort.

Study results and limitations: Shorter CDR3-alpha in active tuberculosis partly drove smaller distances.

Here immunoSEQ multiplex PCR was the method, and the copy in TCRdb shows in-frame clones only, minus some. The table shows 35,000 to 50,000 clones, with less than 95% occurring only once. The CDR3 is 15 residues long. CDR1 and CDR2 (germline): SGHVS, FQNEAQ. The V and J ends lost 2 bases and 0 bases, in that order; junction bases with no gene match: 3. This clone was found once. Its antigen is currently unknown. The sequencing sample was made of PBMCs. The TCR sequence derives from a donor between 10 and 35 years old with latent tuberculosis or without tuberculosis infection. Some clones in this sample may be carry-over from other donors' samples. V usage is TRBV7-8 and J usage is TRBJ1-1; 7 nucleotides align to TRBD1. CDR3 sequence reads: CASSLNRGLNTEAFF. In nucleotides, the CDR3 is TGTGCCAGCAGCTTAAACAGGGGTTTGAACACTGAAGCTTTCTTT.